This TCR beta chain was captured by sequencing in a study of beta chain features in type 1 diabetes. Expressed TCRB transcripts were sequenced, since all the RNA that had been isolated was reverse transcribed. Generated by immunoSEQ multiplex PCR, the TCRdb table keeps only in-frame clones and is missing some. This sample carries some 500,000 clones, around 10% of them seen once, and the ten largest clones take over 0.04%. Staining for CD45RO/CCR7/CD25/CD127/CD95/CD27 allowed sorting of CD4+ naive, central memory, regulatory and stem cell-like memory cells. Trimming stripped 4 bases from V and 0 bases from J, with 9 bases between. Germline V gives CDR1 SGDLS, CDR2 YYNGEE. The CDR3 sequence is 14 residues long.

This clonotype was sampled from a woman between 18 and 29 years old in good health. Specimen: naive CD4+ T cells from blood. The chain couples TRBV9 to TRBJ2-3; D is uncertain. The CDR3 region is CASSSTSSTDTQYF. CDR3 nucleotide sequence: TGTGCCAGCAGCTCTACTTCTAGCACAGATACGCAGTATTTT.